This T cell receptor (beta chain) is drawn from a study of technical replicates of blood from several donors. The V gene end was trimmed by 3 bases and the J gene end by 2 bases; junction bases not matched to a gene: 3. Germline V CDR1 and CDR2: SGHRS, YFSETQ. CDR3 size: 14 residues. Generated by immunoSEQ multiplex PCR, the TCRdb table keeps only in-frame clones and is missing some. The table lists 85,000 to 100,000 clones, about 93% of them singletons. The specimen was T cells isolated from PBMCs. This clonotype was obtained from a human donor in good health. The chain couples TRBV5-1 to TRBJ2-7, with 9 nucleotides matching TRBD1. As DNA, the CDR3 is TGCGCCAGCAGCTATGGGGACAGGGCCTACGAGCAGTACTTC. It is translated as CASSYGDRAYEQYF.